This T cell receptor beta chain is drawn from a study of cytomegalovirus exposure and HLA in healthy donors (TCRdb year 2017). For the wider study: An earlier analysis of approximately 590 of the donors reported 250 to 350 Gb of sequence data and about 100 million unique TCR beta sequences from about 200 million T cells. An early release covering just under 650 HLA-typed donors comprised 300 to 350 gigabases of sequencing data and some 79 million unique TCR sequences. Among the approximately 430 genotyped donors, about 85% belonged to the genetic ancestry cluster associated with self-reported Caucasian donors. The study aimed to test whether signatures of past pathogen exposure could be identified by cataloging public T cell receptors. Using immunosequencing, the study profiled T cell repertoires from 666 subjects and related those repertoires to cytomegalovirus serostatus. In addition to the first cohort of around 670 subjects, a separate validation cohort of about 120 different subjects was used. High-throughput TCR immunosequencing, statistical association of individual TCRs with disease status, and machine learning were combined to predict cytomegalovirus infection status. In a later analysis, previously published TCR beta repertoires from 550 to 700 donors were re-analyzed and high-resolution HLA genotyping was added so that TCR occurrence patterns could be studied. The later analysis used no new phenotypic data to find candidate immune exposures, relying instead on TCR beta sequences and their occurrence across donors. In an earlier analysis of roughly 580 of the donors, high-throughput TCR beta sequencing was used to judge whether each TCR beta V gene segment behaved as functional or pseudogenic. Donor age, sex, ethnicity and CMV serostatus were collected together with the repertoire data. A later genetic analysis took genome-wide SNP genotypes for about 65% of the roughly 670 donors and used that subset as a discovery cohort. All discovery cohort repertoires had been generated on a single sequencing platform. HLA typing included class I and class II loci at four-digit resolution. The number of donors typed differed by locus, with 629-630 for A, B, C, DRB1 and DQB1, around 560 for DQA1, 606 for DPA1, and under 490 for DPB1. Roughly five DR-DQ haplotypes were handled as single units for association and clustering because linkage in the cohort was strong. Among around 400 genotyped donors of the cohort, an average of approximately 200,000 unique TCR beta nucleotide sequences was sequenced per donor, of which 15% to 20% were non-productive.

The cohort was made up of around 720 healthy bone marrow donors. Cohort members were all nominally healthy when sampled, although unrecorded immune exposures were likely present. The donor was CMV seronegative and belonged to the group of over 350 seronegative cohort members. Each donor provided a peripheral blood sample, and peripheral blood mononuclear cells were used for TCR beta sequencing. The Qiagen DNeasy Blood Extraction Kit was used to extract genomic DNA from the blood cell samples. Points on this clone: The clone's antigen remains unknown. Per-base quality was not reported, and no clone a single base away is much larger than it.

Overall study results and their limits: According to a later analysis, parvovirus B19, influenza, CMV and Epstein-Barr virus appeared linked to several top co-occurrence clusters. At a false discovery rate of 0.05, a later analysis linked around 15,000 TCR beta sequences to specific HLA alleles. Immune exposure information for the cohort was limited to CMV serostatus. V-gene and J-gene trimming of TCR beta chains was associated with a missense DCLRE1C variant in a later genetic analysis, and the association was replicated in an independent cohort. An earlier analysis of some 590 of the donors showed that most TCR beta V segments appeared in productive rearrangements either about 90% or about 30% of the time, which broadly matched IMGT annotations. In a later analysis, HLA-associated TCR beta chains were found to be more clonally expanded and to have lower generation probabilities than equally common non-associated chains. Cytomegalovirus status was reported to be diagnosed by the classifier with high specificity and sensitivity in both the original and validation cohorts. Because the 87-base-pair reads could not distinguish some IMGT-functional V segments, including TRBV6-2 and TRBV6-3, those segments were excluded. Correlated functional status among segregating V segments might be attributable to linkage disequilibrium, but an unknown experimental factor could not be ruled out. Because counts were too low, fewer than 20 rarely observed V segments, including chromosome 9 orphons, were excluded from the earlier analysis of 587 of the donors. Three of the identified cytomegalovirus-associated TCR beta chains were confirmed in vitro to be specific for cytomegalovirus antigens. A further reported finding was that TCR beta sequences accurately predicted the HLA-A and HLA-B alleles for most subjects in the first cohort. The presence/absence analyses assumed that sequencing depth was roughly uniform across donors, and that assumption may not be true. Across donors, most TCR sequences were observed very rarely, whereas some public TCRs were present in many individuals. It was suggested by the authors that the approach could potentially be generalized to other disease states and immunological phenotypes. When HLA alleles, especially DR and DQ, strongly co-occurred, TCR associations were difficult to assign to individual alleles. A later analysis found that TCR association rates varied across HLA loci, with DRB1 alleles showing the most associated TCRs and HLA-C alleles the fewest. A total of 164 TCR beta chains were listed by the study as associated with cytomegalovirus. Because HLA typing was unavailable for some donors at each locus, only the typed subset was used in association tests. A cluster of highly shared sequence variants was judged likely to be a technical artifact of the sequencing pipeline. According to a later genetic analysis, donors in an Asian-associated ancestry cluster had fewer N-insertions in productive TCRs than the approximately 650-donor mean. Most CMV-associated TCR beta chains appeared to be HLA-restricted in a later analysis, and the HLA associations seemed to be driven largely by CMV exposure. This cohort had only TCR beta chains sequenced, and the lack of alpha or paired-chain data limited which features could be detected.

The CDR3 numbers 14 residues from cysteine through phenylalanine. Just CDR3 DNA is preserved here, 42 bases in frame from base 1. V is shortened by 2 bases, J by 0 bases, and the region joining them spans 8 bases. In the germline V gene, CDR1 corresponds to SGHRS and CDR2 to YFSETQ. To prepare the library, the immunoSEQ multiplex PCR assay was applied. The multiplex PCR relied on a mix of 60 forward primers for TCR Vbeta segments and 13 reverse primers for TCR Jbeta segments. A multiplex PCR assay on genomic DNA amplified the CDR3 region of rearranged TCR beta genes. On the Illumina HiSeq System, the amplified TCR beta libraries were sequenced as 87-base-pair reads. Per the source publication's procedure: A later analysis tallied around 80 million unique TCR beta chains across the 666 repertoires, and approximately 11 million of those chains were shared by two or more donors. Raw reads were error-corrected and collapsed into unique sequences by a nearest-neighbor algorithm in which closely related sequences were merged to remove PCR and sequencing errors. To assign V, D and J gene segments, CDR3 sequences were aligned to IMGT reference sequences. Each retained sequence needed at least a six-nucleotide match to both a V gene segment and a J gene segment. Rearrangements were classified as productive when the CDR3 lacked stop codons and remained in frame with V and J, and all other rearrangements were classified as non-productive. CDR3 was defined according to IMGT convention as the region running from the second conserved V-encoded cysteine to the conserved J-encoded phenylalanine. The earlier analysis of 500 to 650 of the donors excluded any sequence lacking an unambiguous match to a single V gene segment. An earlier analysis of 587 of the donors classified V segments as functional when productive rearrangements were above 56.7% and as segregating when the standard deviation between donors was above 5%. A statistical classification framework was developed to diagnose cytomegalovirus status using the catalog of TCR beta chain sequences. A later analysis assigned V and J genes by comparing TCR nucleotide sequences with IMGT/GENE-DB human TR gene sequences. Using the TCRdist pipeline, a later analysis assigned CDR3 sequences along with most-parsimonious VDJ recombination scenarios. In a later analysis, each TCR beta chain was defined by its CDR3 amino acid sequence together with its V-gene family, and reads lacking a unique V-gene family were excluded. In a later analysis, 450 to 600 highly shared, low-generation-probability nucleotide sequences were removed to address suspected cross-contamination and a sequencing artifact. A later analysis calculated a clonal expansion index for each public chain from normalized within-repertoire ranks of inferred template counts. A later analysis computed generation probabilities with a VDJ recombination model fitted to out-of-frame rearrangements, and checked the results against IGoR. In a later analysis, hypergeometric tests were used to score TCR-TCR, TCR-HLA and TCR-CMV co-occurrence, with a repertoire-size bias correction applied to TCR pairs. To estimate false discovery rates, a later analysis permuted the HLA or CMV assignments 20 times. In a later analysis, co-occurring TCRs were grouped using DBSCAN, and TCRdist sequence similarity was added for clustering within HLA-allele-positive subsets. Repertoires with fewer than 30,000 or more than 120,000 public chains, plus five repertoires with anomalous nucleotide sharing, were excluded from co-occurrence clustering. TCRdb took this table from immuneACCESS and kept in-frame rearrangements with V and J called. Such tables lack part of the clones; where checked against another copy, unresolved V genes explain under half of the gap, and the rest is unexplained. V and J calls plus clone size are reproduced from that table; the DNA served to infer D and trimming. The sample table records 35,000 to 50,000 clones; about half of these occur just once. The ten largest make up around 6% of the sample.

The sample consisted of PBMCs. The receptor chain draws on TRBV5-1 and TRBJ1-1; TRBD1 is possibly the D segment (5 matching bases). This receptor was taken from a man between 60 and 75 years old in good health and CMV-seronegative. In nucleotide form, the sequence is TGCGCCAGCAGCTTACAGGCCTTGAACACTGAAGCTTTCTTT. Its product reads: CASSLQALNTEAFF. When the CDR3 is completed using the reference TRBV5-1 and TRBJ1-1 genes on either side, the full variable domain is KAGVTQTPRYLIKTRGQQVTLSCSPISGHRSVSWYQQTPGQGLQFLFEYFSETQRNKGNFPGRFSGRQFSNSRSEMNVSTLELGDSALYLCASSLQALNTEAFFGQGTRLTVV.